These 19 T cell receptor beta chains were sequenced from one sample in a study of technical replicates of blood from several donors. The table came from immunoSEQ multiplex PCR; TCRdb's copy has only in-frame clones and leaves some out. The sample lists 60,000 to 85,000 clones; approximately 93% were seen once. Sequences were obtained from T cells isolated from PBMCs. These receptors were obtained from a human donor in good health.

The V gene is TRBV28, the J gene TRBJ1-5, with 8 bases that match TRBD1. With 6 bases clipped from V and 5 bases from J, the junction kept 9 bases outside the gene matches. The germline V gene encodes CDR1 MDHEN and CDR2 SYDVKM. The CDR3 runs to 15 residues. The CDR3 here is CASRDQGAGYQPQHF. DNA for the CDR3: TGTGCCAGCAGAGACCAGGGGGCAGGCTATCAGCCCCAGCATTTT.

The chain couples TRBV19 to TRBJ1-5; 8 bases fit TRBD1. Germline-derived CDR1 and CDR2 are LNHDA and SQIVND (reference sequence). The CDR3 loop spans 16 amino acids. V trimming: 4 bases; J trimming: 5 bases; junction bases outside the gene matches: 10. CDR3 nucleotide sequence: TGTGCCAGTAGTAGCGACCGGGACAGGTCGTATCAGCCCCAGCATTTT. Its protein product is CASSSDRDRSYQPQHF.

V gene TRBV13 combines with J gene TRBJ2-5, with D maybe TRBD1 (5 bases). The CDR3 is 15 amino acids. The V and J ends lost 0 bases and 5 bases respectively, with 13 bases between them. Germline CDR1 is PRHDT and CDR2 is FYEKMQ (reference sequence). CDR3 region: CASSLGLDSWETQYF. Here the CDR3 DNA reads TGTGCCAGCAGCTTAGGCCTAGACAGTTGGGAGACCCAGTACTTC.

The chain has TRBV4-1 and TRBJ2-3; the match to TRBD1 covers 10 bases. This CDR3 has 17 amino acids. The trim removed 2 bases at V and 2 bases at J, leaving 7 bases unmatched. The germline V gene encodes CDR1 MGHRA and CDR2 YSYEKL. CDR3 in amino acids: CASSQRQGAQVTDTQYF. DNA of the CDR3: TGCGCCAGCAGCCAAAGACAGGGGGCGCAGGTCACAGATACGCAGTATTTT.

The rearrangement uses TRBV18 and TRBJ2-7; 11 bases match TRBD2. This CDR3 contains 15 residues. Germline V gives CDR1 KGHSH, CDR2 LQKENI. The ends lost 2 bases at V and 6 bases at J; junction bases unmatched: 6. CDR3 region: CASSPTSGSTSEQYF. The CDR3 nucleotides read TGTGCCAGCTCACCAACTAGCGGGAGTACGAGCGAGCAGTACTTC.

CDR3 amino acids: CASSAKGGTGEVVANTGELFF. DNA for the CDR3: TGTGCCAGCAGCGCCAAAGGAGGGACAGGGGAAGTTGTCGCGAACACCGGGGAGCTGTTTTTT. The chain has TRBV9 and TRBJ2-2, with 10 positions matching TRBD1. Germline CDR1 SGDLS, CDR2 YYNGEE. V gave up 3 bases and J gave up 0 bases; unmatched junction bases: 17. There are 21 residues in the CDR3.

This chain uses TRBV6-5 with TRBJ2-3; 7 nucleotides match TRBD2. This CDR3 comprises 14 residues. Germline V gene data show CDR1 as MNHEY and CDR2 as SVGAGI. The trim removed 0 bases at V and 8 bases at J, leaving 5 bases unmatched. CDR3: CASSYSRGSGTQYF. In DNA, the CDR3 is TGTGCCAGCAGTTACTCGCGCGGGAGTGGTACGCAGTATTTT.

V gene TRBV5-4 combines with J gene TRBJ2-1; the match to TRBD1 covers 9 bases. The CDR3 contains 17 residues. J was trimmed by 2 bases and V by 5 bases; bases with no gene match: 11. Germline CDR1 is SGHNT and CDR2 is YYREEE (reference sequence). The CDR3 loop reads CASSPTGGAGTYNEQFF. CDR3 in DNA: TGTGCCAGCAGTCCCACAGGGGGCGCAGGGACCTACAATGAGCAGTTCTTC. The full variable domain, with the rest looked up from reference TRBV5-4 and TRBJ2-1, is ETGVTQSPTHLIKTRGQQVTLRCSSQSGHNTVSWYQQALGQGPQFIFQYYREEENGRGNFPPRFSGLQFPNYSSELNVNALELDDSALYLCASSPTGGAGTYNEQFFGPGTRLTVL.

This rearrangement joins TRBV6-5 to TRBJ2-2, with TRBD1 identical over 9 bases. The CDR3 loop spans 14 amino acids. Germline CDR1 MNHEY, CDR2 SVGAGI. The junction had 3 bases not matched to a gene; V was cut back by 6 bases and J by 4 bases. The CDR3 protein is CASRGQGPTGELFF. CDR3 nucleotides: TGTGCCAGCAGAGGACAGGGGCCCACCGGGGAGCTGTTTTTT.

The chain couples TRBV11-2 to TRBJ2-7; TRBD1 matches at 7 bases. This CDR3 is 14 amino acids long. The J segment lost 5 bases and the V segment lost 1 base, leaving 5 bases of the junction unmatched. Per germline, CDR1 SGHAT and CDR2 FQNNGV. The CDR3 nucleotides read TGTGCCAGCAGCTTAGGAGCAGGGGGACACGAGCAGTACTTC. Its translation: CASSLGAGGHEQYF. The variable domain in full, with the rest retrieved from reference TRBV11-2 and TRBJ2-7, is EAGVAQSPRYKIIEKRQSVAFWCNPISGHATLYWYQQILGQGPKLLIQFQNNGVVDDSQLPKDRFSAERLKGVDSTLKIQPAKLEDSAVYLCASSLGAGGHEQYFGPGTRLTVT.

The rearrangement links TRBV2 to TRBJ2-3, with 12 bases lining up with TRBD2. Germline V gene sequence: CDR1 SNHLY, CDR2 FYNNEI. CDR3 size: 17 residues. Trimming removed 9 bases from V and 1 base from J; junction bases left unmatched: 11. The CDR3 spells CARGVTSGRPGTDTQYF. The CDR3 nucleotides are TGTGCCAGGGGCGTAACTAGCGGGAGGCCCGGCACAGATACGCAGTATTTT.

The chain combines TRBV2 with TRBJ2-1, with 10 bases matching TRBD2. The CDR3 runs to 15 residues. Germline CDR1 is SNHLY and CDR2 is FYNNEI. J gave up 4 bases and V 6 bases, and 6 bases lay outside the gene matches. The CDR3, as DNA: TGTGCCAGCAGGGTTACTAGCGGGGATTACAATGAGCAGTTCTTC. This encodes CASRVTSGDYNEQFF.

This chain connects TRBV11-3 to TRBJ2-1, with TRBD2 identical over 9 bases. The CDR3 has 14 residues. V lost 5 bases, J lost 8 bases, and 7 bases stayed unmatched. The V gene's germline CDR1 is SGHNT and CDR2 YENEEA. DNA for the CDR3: TGTGCCAGCAGCCCAGTAGCGGGAGACGATGAGCAGTTCTTC. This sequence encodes CASSPVAGDDEQFF.

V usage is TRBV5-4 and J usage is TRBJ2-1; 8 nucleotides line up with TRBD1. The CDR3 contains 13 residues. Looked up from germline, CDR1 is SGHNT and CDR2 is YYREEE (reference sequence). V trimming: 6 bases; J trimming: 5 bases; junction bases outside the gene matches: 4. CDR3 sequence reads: CASTRDRNNEQFF. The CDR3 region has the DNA TGTGCCAGCACCAGGGACAGGAACAATGAGCAGTTCTTC.

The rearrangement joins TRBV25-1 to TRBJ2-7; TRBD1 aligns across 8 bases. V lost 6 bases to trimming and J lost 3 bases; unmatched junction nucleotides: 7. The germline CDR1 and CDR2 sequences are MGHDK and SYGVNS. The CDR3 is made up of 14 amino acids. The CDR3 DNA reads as TGTGCCAGCAGCCGGACAGGGAAACTCTACGAGCAGTACTTC. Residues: CASSRTGKLYEQYF.

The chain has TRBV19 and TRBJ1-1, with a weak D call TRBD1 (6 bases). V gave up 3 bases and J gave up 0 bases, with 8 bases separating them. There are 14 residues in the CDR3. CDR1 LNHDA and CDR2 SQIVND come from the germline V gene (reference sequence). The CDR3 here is CASSMDSLNTEAFF. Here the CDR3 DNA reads TGTGCCAGTAGTATGGACAGCTTGAACACTGAAGCTTTCTTT.

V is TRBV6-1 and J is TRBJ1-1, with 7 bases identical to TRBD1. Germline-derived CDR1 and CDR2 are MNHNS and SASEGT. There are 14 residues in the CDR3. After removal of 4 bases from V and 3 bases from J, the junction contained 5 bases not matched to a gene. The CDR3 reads CASSVQGIDTEAFF. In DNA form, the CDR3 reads TGTGCCAGCAGTGTACAGGGGATCGACACTGAAGCTTTCTTT.

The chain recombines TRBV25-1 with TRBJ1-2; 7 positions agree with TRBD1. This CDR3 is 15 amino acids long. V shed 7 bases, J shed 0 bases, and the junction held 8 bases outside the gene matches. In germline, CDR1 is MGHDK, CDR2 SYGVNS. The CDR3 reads CASIGQGEANYGYTF. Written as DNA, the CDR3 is TGTGCCAGCATAGGGCAGGGGGAGGCTAACTATGGCTACACCTTC.

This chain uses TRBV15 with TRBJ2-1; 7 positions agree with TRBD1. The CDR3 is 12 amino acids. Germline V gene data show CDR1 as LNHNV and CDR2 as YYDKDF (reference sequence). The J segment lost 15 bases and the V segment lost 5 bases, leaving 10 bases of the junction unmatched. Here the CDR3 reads CATSRPQGYRFF. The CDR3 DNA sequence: TGTGCCACCAGCCGACCACAGGGGTACAGGTTCTTC.